The entry below gives a single T cell receptor (beta chain) sequence along with its context. Libraries were prepared by immunoSEQ multiplex PCR; TCRdb keeps only in-frame clonotypes and omits some of them. The sample contains about 280,000 clones, around 85% of which appear only once. The data stem from a study of blood T cell repertoires in COVID-19. Germline trimming cut 2 bases from V and 8 bases from J; bases unmatched to any gene: 4. Germline-derived CDR1 and CDR2 are MDHEN and SYDVKM. CDR3 length: 14 residues. This TCR derives from a woman in her fifties or sixties who had recovered from COVID-19. The source material was PBMCs or T cells enriched from blood (not recorded which). The chain couples TRBV28 to TRBJ1-4; 8 bases fit TRBD1. As DNA, the CDR3 is TGTGCCAGCAGTTTAGGACAGGGAGGGGAAAAACTGTTTTTT. Translated: CASSLGQGGEKLFF.